This T cell receptor (beta chain) originates from a study of Graves' ophthalmopathy and Graves' hyperthyroidism. Certain patients, namely those with other autoimmune diseases, uncontrolled infections, pregnancy or lactation, were excluded. Study results and caveats: In blood appeared most of the expanded thyroid clonotypes whose frequency exceeded 0.001. The model forecast ophthalmopathy progression, reaching roughly 71% sensitivity and around 73% specificity.

Amplification targeted the TCR beta CDR3 regions, with RNA transcripts as the source material. Amplification began with first-round RT-PCR using HTBI primers, then second-round multiplex PCR was performed. TCRdb re-called the multiplex PCR reads through MiXCR, storing one row per CDR3 protein. This table has roughly 1.1 million distinct CDR3 sequences, about two fifths appearing once. This clonotype came up many times. Its antigen remains unknown. The V gene lost 5 bases and the J gene lost 4 bases, with 14 bases spanning the gap. This CDR3 has 14 amino acids. The sequencing sample was made of peripheral blood or thyroid tissue (not recorded which). The J gene is TRBJ1-1, the V gene TRBV12-3 or TRBV12-4; D ambiguous. The sequence derives from an adult man with Graves' hyperthyroidism. DNA of the CDR3: TGTGCCAGCAGTCAAGGATGGTCGAGCACTGAAGCTTTCTTT. It translates to CASSQGWSSTEAFF.